This is a list of T cell receptor beta chains from one sample in a study of blood T cells in healthy people across ages. Each CDR3 protein is one row after TCRdb ran MiXCR on the 5' RACE reads. Counted here are 650,000 to 1,000,000 distinct CDR3 sequences, approximately 35% occurring once; the ten biggest clones make up over 10%. Input material: blood. All receptors derive from a man aged 18 to 30 in good health. Each CDR3 is given without its conserved first and last residue. Each record gives: J gene, V gene, clone size, CDR3 protein. Clone size appears in some rows only: once, few, many, or a class for an expanded clone.

TRBJ1-6,TRBV3-1,-,ASSQRGTINSPLH
TRBJ2-7,TRBV20-1,few,SATSGSYSYEQY
TRBJ2-4,TRBV5-8,-,ASSLSPDRFLAKNIQY
TRBJ1-4,TRBV28,-,ASRPRGTAREKLF
TRBJ2-1,TRBV7-2,few,ASSLAGGGATHEQF
TRBJ1-1,TRBV6-2/TRBV6-3,-,ASSRQGWNTEAF
TRBJ2-7,TRBV20-1,-,SASAESSYGQY
TRBJ2-3,TRBV4-2,-,ASSQDNLAGASTDTQY
TRBJ2-2,TRBV6-1,few,ASSVVRRNTGELF
TRBJ1-1,TRBV27,-,ASRSTANTEAF
TRBJ1-1,TRBV25-1,-,ASSDSLGEGATEAF
TRBJ1-5,TRBV4-1,few,ASSQIDRGNQPQH
TRBJ2-5,TRBV20-1,-,SARGIGRQRY
TRBJ2-4,TRBV24-1,-,ATRGTGLASEQY
TRBJ1-1,TRBV27,few,ASSPLGDTEAF
TRBJ2-6,TRBV6-5,few,ASTRDSSSGANVLT
TRBJ1-1,TRBV9,few,ASSPRPGTWSTEAF
TRBJ2-1,TRBV28,few,ASSQRTAGSWDEQF
TRBJ2-3,TRBV7-2,few,ASSRQGLTITDTQY
TRBJ1-2,TRBV10-3,few,AISDPETGNYGYT
TRBJ1-1,TRBV7-2,few,ASSPAGTQSEAF
TRBJ1-6,TRBV4-3,-,ASSQQPGQTNSPLH
-,TRBV20-1,-,SASPGTSFPEQY
TRBJ1-2,TRBV12-3/TRBV12-4,few,ASRLAGQTASGYT
TRBJ1-2,TRBV4-1,many,ASSLTRAGNYGYT
TRBJ1-2,TRBV15,few,ATSREVPAYGYT
TRBJ2-7,TRBV7-9,few,ASSFPGQGFVEQY
TRBJ2-7,TRBV5-1,-,ASSLGQLAYEQY
TRBJ2-5,TRBV7-6,many,ASSRPESDRAQETQY
TRBJ2-3,TRBV29-1,few,SVERTSGGPGDTQY
TRBJ2-7,TRBV2,once,AGSERQDFYYEQY
TRBJ2-3,TRBV20-1,-,SARGREFGTDTQY
TRBJ2-7,TRBV6-2/TRBV6-3,many,ASSRTVYEQY
TRBJ1-4,TRBV7-2,-,ASSLVGGDSEKLF
TRBJ1-2,TRBV6-6,-,ASRRQGAGYT
TRBJ1-1,TRBV9,-,ASSVGPGVNTEAF
TRBJ2-1,TRBV14,many,ASSQDYGQGHEQF
TRBJ2-3,TRBV5-1,few,ASCPRGSRTDTQY
TRBJ2-1,TRBV20-1,many,SLGPGTSGGNEQF
TRBJ2-1,TRBV1,once,TRAGLSSYNEQF
TRBJ1-4,TRBV10-3,-,AISESGQGRGEKLF
TRBJ1-5,TRBV27,few,ASSLTGPNNQPQH
TRBJ1-1,TRBV9,few,ASSAGGTNTEAF
TRBJ1-4,TRBV7-9,few,ASSRRGHEKLF
TRBJ1-5,TRBV3-1,-,ASSQGQANQPQH
TRBJ1-1,TRBV28,-,ASTRDRGNTEAF
TRBJ2-1,TRBV14,-,ASSAGRQTRNEQF
TRBJ1-1,TRBV27,-,ASPPATNTEAF
TRBJ2-3,TRBV20-1,-,SAPPLEGLAGNELTDTQY
TRBJ2-3,TRBV4-3,-,ASSQDGGQGADTQY
TRBJ2-3,TRBV7-2,-,ASADNTDTQY
TRBJ2-6,TRBV10-3,-,AISRTKENSGANVLT
TRBJ1-2,TRBV7-9,few,ASSVVQTTYGYT
TRBJ2-1,TRBV27,once,ASRIRDRAYNEQF
TRBJ2-3,TRBV18,-,ASSPISTDTQY
TRBJ1-6,TRBV4-3,-,ASSQAGGLGSPLH
TRBJ2-5,TRBV7-8,-,ASSLGIALPGNEQY
TRBJ2-7,TRBV7-2,many,ASSLSAGDYEQY
TRBJ1-2,TRBV20-1,many,SARVPAGHHYGYT